This TCR beta chain was found in a study of blood T cells in healthy people across ages. Alongside a J-beta primer mix, a sample-barcoded 5' primer served in a second PCR lasting 7 to 11 cycles. TCRdb re-analysed the 5' RACE reads in MiXCR, keeping a single row per CDR3 protein. Here the sample spans around 1.7 million distinct CDR3 sequences, over 25% being singletons. Donation came from healthy Caucasian individuals in Russia who were aged 6 to 90. Whole-study results and caveats: Unknown donor CMV status possibly confounded expanded clonotype changes. Greater diversity and more naive CD4+ cells were seen in long-lived donors than in aged donors.

This clonotype was detected many times. Its target is unknown. This CDR3 has 14 residues. V gave up 6 bases and J gave up 8 bases; unmatched junction bases: 11. Germline V CDR1 and CDR2: SQVTM, ANQGSEA. This TCR was recovered from a woman aged 25 to 39 in good health. Sequenced sample: blood. The chain employs TRBV29-1 and TRBJ2-1, with TRBD2 matching 9 bases. The CDR3 loop reads CSVYLAGRSDEQFF. The CDR3 nucleotides read TGCAGCGTATATCTAGCGGGAAGGTCAGATGAGCAGTTCTTC.